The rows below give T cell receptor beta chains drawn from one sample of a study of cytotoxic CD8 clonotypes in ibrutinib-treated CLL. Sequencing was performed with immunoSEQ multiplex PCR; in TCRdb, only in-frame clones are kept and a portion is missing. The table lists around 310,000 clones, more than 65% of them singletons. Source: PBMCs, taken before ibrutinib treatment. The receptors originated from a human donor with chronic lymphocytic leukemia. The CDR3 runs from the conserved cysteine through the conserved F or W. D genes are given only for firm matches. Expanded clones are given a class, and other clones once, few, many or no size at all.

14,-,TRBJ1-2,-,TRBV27,TGTGCCAGCAGCCCCGGGGCGGGGCGATCTGGCTACACCTTC,CASSPGAGRSGYTF
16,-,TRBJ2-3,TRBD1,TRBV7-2,TGTGCCAGCAGGGGGAAGGGGGCTGCTAGCACAGATACGCAGTATTTT,CASRGKGAASTDTQYF
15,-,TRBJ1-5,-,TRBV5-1,TGCGCCAGCAGCTTTGGGGCTGGAGGCAATCAGCCCCAGCATTTT,CASSFGAGGNQPQHF
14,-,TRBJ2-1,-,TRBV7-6,TGTGCCAGCAGCCCCCTAGCCACCTACAATGAGCAGTTCTTC,CASSPLATYNEQFF
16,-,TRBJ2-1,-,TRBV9,TGTGCCAGCAGGGCTAGAGCGGGGTCATCAGGGGATGAGCAGTTCTTC,CASRARAGSSGDEQFF
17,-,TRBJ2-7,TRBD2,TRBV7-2,TGTGCCAGCAGCTTAGAGGCGTCGTGGGGACTAGCCGACGAGCAGTACTTC,CASSLEASWGLADEQYF
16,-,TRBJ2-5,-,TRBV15,TGTGCCACCAGCAGAGATGTGTACAGACGGGCAGAGACCCAGTACTTC,CATSRDVYRRAETQYF
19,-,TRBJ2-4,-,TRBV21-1,TGTGCCAGCAGCAAATCCGAGCGGGAGGGGATGCTAGCCAAAAACATTCAGTACTTC,CASSKSEREGMLAKNIQYF
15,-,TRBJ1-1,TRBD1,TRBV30,TGTGCCTGGAGTGTACGATGGGGCCAGGGGGTTGAAGCTTTCTTT,CAWSVRWGQGVEAFF
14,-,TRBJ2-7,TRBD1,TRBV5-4,TGTGCCAGCAGCTTTACAGGGGGCCTCTACGAGCAGTACTTC,CASSFTGGLYEQYF
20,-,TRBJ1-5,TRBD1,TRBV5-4,TGTGCCAGCAGCTGCCCAAGCTGGGCAGGGGGACCCCATAGCAATCAGCCCCAGCATTTT,CASSCPSWAGGPHSNQPQHF
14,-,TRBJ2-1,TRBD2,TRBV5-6,TGTGCCAGCATGGCGGGAGTCGGCTACAATGAGCAGTTCTTC,CASMAGVGYNEQFF
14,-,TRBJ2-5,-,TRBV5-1,TGCGCCAGCAGCTTGGCACAGCAAGGGGAGACCCAGTACTTC,CASSLAQQGETQYF
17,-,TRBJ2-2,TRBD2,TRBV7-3,TGTGCCAGCAGCCGATTCATGACTAGCGGGAGGCGAGGGGAGCTGTTTTTT,CASSRFMTSGRRGELFF
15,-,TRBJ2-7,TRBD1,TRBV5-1,TGCGCCAGCAGACTAGACAGGGCAGTTTCCTACGAGCAGTACTTC,CASRLDRAVSYEQYF
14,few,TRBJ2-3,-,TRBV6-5,TGTGCCAGCAGTTACTTAACATTCCCTAGGACGCAGTATTTT,CASSYLTFPRTQYF
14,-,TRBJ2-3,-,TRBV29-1,TGCAGCGTTGAAGGGGTCTCGCCGGGGGATACGCAGTATTTT,CSVEGVSPGDTQYF
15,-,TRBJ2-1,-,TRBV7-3,TGTGCCAGCAGCCTGACTAGGGGGGCCTACAATGAGCAGTTCTTC,CASSLTRGAYNEQFF
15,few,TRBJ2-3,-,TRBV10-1,TGCGCCAGCAGTGAGTCAGGGTCCAACACAGATACGCAGTATTTT,CASSESGSNTDTQYF
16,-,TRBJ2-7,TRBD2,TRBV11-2,TGTGCCAGCAGCTTAGTTACGGGAGGCCCTACCTACGAGCAGTACTTC,CASSLVTGGPTYEQYF
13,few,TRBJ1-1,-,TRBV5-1,TGCGCCAGCAGCCCGACAGGCTACACTGAAGCTTTCTTT,CASSPTGYTEAFF
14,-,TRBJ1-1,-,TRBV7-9,TGTGCCAGCAGCGTAAATCAGGGACGTTCTGAAGCTTTCTTT,CASSVNQGRSEAFF
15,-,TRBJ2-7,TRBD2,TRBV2,TGTGCCAGCAGAGGTCGGCTAGCGGGAGTTGATGGGCAGTACTTC,CASRGRLAGVDGQYF
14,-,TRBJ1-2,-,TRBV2,TGTGCCAGCAGTGAAGACAGGACCTTCTATGGCTACACCTTC,CASSEDRTFYGYTF
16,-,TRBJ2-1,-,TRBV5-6,TGTGCCAGCAGCTTGGTTTCGGGGTCCTCCTACAATGAGCAGTTCTTC,CASSLVSGSSYNEQFF
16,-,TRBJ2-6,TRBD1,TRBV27,TGTGCCAGCAGTCGAGAAACAGGGGCTGGGGCCAACGTCCTGACTTTC,CASSRETGAGANVLTF
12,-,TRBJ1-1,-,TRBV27,TGTGCCAGCAGTTTCGGGTCGGGTGAAGCTTTCTTT,CASSFGSGEAFF
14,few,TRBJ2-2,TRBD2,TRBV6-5,TGTGCCAGCAGTTACTCGACTAGCCCCGGGGAGCTGTTTTTT,CASSYSTSPGELFF
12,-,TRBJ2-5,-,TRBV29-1,TGCAGCGTTGAAGGGTTCGGGGAGACCCAGTACTTC,CSVEGFGETQYF
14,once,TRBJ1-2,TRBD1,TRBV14,TGTGCCAGCAGCCAAGATCCCACAGGGGGTGGCTACACCTTC,CASSQDPTGGGYTF
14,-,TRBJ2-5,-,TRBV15,TGTGCCACCGGCCTCATGGGGGCATCGGAGACCCAGTACTTC,CATGLMGASETQYF
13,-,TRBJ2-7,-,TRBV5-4,TGTGCCAGCAGCTCAGCCCAATCCTACGAGCAGTACTTC,CASSSAQSYEQYF
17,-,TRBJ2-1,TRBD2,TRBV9,TGTGCCAGCAGCGTAGGATCTAGCGTAAGCCACGGGGGGGAGCAGTTCTTC,CASSVGSSVSHGGEQFF
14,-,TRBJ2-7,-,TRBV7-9,TGTGCCAGCAGCTCCCCCTTGGTATCCTACGAGCAGTACTTC,CASSSPLVSYEQYF
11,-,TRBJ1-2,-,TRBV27,TGTGCCAGCAAAAGGGCTTATGGCTACACCTTC,CASKRAYGYTF
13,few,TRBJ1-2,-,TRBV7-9,TGTGCCAGCAGCAGACAGGAATTCGATGGCTACACCTTC,CASSRQEFDGYTF
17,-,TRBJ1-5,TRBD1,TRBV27,TGTGCCAGCAGTCTACGGAGACAGGGCGGTCGCAATCAGCCCCAGCATTTT,CASSLRRQGGRNQPQHF
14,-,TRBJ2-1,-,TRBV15,TGTGCCACCAGCAGGGGGGTCTCCTACAATGAGCAGTTCTTC,CATSRGVSYNEQFF
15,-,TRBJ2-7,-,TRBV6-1,TGTGCCAGCAGCCCTGGGCCGTTGCTTGCCTACGAGCAGTACTTC,CASSPGPLLAYEQYF
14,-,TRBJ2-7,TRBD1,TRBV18,TGTGCCAGCTCATCACCGACAGGGGGTTACGAGCAGTACTTC,CASSSPTGGYEQYF
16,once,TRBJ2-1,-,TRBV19,TGTGCCAGTAGTGTCGACGGGGGACTCTCCTACAATGAGCAGTTCTTC,CASSVDGGLSYNEQFF
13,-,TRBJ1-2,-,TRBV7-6,TGTGCCAGCAGCTTAAGTCATAACTATGGCTACACCTTC,CASSLSHNYGYTF
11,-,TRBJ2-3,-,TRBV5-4,TGTGCCAGCAGCTTGAGAGATACGCAGTATTTT,CASSLRDTQYF
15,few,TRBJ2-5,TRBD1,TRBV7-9,TGTGCCAGCAGCTTAGGTGGGACAGGGGTAGAGACCCAGTACTTC,CASSLGGTGVETQYF
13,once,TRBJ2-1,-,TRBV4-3,TGCGCCAAGGGGGGGCATGGTAAAAATGAGCAGTTCTTC,CAKGGHGKNEQFF
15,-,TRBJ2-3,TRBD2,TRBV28,TGTGCCAGCAGTTTAAGGACTAGCGACACAGATACGCAGTATTTT,CASSLRTSDTDTQYF
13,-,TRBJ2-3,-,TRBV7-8,TGTGCCCTAGCGAAGGAGCCCCTCGATACGCAGTATTTT,CALAKEPLDTQYF
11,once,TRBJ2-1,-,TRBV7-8,TGTGCCAGCAGCTTAAGGTCTGAGCAGTTCTTC,CASSLRSEQFF
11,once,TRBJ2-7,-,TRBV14,TGTGCCAGCAGCCAAGGGGTCGAGCAGTACTTC,CASSQGVEQYF
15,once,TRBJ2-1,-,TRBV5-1,TGCGCCAGCAGCTTAGTCTTTGGGTCCTACAATGAGCAGTTCTTC,CASSLVFGSYNEQFF
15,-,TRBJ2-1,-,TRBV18,TGTGCCAGCTCACCAGTTCTGTTGGGAGGTAATGAGCAGTTCTTC,CASSPVLLGGNEQFF
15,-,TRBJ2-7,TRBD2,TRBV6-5,TGTGCCAGCAGGGCGACTAGCGCCTACTCCTACGAGCAGTACTTC,CASRATSAYSYEQYF
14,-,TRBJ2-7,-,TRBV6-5,TGTGCCAGCAGTTACTCGAGAGGGGCGGGCGAGCAGTACTTC,CASSYSRGAGEQYF